Below, 10 T cell receptor beta chains from the same sample are listed, as sequenced in a study of cytomegalovirus exposure and HLA in healthy donors. The PCR contained 60 Vbeta and 13 Jbeta primers. TCRdb's table, derived via immunoSEQ multiplex PCR, lists solely in-frame clones and lacks some. This table has roughly 180,000 clones, approximately 85% appearing once. The sequenced sample was PBMCs. The origin of the receptors is a girl between 5 and 17 years old in good health and CMV-seropositive.

Here the CDR3 reads CASSVDDREFDEQYF. DNA for the CDR3: TGTGCCAGCAGCGTAGACGACAGGGAATTCGACGAGCAGTACTTC. The genes are TRBV9 and TRBJ2-5; TRBD1 aligns across 7 bases. The assigned J gene may be wrong: the sequence end matches TRBJ2-7 better. Germline V gene data show CDR1 as SGDLS and CDR2 as YYNGEE. The CDR3 extends over 15 amino acids.

The rearrangement uses TRBV7-9 and TRBJ2-7; 7 bases are shared with TRBD1. V lost 5 bases to trimming and J lost 0 bases; unmatched junction nucleotides: 7. The germline CDR1 and CDR2 sequences are SEHNR and FQNEAQ (reference sequence). CDR3 size: 15 residues. This CDR3 is CASSARGTISYEQYF. The CDR3 DNA sequence: TGTGCCAGCAGCGCCAGGGGGACGATCTCCTACGAGCAGTACTTC.

The genes are TRBV11-3 and TRBJ2-2; 7 positions match TRBD1. This CDR3 is built from 16 residues. Trimming at V came to 6 bases and at J to 3 bases, leaving 10 bases not matched to a gene. Germline values: CDR1 SGHNT, CDR2 YENEEA. Here the CDR3 reads CASSRTGTADTGELFF. For the CDR3, the DNA is TGTGCCAGCAGTCGTACCGGGACAGCAGACACCGGGGAGCTGTTTTTT.

The CDR3 sequence is CASSLIAFGGTEAFF. In DNA form, the CDR3 reads TGTGCCAGCAGCTTAATAGCATTCGGGGGCACTGAAGCTTTCTTT. The chain employs TRBV7-8 and TRBJ1-1; D is possibly TRBD1 (5 bases). Germline V gives CDR1 SGHVS, CDR2 FQNEAQ. Trimming took off 2 bases at V and 4 bases at J, with 14 bases between the two ends. There are 15 residues in the CDR3.

The chain employs TRBV6-5 and TRBJ1-4, with 12 bases fitting TRBD1. CDR1 is MNHEY and CDR2 is SVGAGI in the germline V gene. V was pared by 2 bases and J by 8 bases, with 6 bases of the junction left unmatched. The CDR3 totals 16 residues. CDR3 in DNA: TGTGCCAGCAGTTACACCTCGGGACAGGGGGCGGAAAAACTGTTTTTT. Its protein product is CASSYTSGQGAEKLFF.

The chain recombines TRBV2 with TRBJ1-1; TRBD1 matches 9 bases. CDR3 length: 15 amino acids. The V gene end was trimmed by 2 bases and the J gene end by 7 bases; junction bases not matched to a gene: 8. The germline CDR1 and CDR2 sequences are SNHLY and FYNNEI. For the CDR3, the DNA is TGTGCCAGCAGTGAATGGGGACAGGGAAACGGTGAAGCTTTCTTT. Translation gives CASSEWGQGNGEAFF.

CDR3 in amino acids: CASSGAGTGHVEQYF. CDR3 nucleotides: TGTGCCAGCAGCGGAGCCGGGACAGGGCACGTCGAGCAGTACTTC. The chain is built from TRBV9 and TRBJ2-5; the match to TRBD1 covers 9 bases. Judging by the DNA end, TRBJ2-7 fits better; the J call may be wrong. Germline CDR1 SGDLS, CDR2 YYNGEE. The CDR3 runs to 15 residues.

This clone has just a few counts. V is TRBV19 and J is TRBJ1-5, with 7 nucleotides matching TRBD1. The germline V gene encodes CDR1 LNHDA and CDR2 SQIVND (reference sequence). The junction had 4 bases not matched to a gene; V was cut back by 5 bases and J by 0 bases. The CDR3 contains 15 residues. CDR3: CASSYRGNSNQPQHF. CDR3 nucleotides: TGTGCCAGTAGTTACAGGGGAAATAGCAATCAGCCCCAGCATTTT. The full variable domain, rest sourced from reference TRBV19 and TRBJ1-5, is DGGITQSPKYLFRKEGQNVTLSCEQNLNHDAMYWYRQDPGQGLRLIYYSQIVNDFQKGDIAEGYSVSREKKESFPLTVTSAQKNPTAFYLCASSYRGNSNQPQHFGDGTRLSIL.

The gene calls are TRBV7-3 and TRBJ2-1, with 7 bases aligning to TRBD2. V lost 2 bases and J lost 0; bases outside the gene matches: 1. There are 15 residues in the CDR3. Germline V lookup: CDR1 SGHTA, CDR2 FQGTGA. Written as DNA, the CDR3 is TGTGCCAGCAGCTTAGGGGGGGGCTCCTACAATGAGCAGTTCTTC. Amino acid sequence: CASSLGGGSYNEQFF.

This clone appeared once. The V and J genes are TRBV6-6 and TRBJ1-1; D is perhaps TRBD1 (6 bases). The ends were cut back, 4 bases at V and 10 bases at J, with 16 bases in the middle. CDR3 size: 13 residues. Per the germline V gene, CDR1 is MNHNY and CDR2 is SVGAGI (reference sequence). The CDR3 loop reads CASSLSQGGGAFF. The DNA of the CDR3 is TGTGCCAGCAGTTTATCGCAGGGAGGGGGAGCTTTCTTT.